This T cell receptor (beta chain) appears in the sequencing data of a study of T cells after yellow fever vaccination. The wider study: Where fractions had low cell numbers, libraries were prepared from them with the SMART-Seq v4 Ultra Low Input RNA kit.

Findings of the study overall: Though it reached lower strength, the secondary response hit its peak faster, day 5 versus 15.

The CDR3 is 12 residues long. Germline V gives CDR1 LGHDT, CDR2 YNNKEL (reference sequence). V gave up 4 bases and J gave up 7 bases, with 10 bases separating them. By 5'RACE template switching, TCR cDNA was produced, with a universal primer site and UMIs added in the process. TCRdb called the 5' RACE reads again in MiXCR, with one record for every CDR3 protein. Of 300,000 to 400,000 distinct CDR3 sequences in the sample, around 13% were seen once. This clonotype has at least ten counts. Its antigen remains unidentified. The chain combines TRBV3-1 with TRBJ1-1; D is undetermined. The sample consisted of CD4+ T cells sorted from PBMCs, taken 15 days after the yellow fever booster vaccination. This clonotype originated in a man in his late teens or twenties who received the YFV17D yellow fever vaccine. CDR3 residues: CASSPNEGEAFF. CDR3 in DNA: TGTGCCAGCAGCCCTAATGAAGGTGAAGCTTTCTTT.